The 14 T cell receptor beta chains listed next were all sequenced from one sample in a study of technical replicates of blood from a handful of donors. Sequenced by immunoSEQ multiplex PCR; TCRdb stores in-frame clones only, minus some. The sample yields some 66,000 clones, roughly 98% seen once. The sample taken for sequencing was T cells isolated from PBMCs. Receptors were obtained from a human donor in good health.

V usage is TRBV19 and J usage is TRBJ2-1, with D perhaps matching TRBD1 (5 bases). From germline, CDR1 is LNHDA and CDR2 SQIVND (reference sequence). Trimming took off 0 bases at V and 0 bases at J, with 18 bases between the two ends. The CDR3 consists of 19 residues. The chain's CDR3 is CASSIDTLPSGISYNEQFF. CDR3 DNA: TGTGCCAGTAGTATAGACACTCTACCCTCAGGGATCTCCTACAATGAGCAGTTCTTC.

The CDR3, as DNA: TGCGCCAGCAGCTTACGACTAGCGGAAAACACCGGGGAGCTGTTTTTT. Its translation is CASSLRLAENTGELFF. This chain joins TRBV5-1 and TRBJ2-2; 9 bases line up with TRBD2. V was pared by 2 bases and J by 2 bases, with 4 bases of the junction left unmatched. The CDR3 is 16 residues long. Germline V gene sequence: CDR1 SGHRS, CDR2 YFSETQ.

Concerning this clone: The junction departs from germline at one end; a sequencing error may be responsible. J is TRBJ1-5 and V is TRBV19; TRBD1 might be the D (6 bases). The CDR3 consists of 15 residues. CDR1 and CDR2 from the germline V gene are LNHDA and SQIVND (reference sequence). The CDR3 nucleotides are TGTGCCAGTATTATATCAGGGGATAGCAATCAGCCCCAGCATTTT. Its translation: CASIISGDSNQPQHF.

A single count supports this clone. The chain combines TRBV11-1 with TRBJ2-7; 15 positions agree with TRBD2. In germline, CDR1 is SGHAT, CDR2 FQDESV (reference sequence). V lost 3 bases and J lost 1; bases outside the gene matches: 1. The CDR3 spans 16 residues. The CDR3 sequence: CASSFGTSGGSYEQYF. CDR3 DNA: TGTGCCAGCAGCTTTGGGACTAGCGGGGGGTCCTACGAGCAGTACTTC.

The rearrangement joins TRBV21-1 to TRBJ2-1; the D call in the table, TRBD2, was not verified against the DNA. TRBV21-1 is shown as a pseudogene. CDR3 size: 18 residues. In DNA, the CDR3 is TGTGCCAGCAGCCCCCGGACTAGCGGGTGGAGCTCCTACAATGAGCAGTTCTTC. Translating it yields CASSPRTSGWSSYNEQFF.

The chain has TRBV27 and TRBJ2-7; perhaps TRBD2 as D (6 bases). This CDR3 spans 14 amino acids. V was trimmed by 3 bases and J by 5 bases, leaving 14 bases between them. Germline values: CDR1 MNHEY, CDR2 SMNVEV (reference sequence). The CDR3 sequence is CASSFSGGLHEQYF. For the CDR3, the DNA is TGTGCCAGCAGTTTCTCCGGGGGTTTACACGAGCAGTACTTC.

The gene calls are TRBV11-2 and TRBJ1-2, with 12 nucleotides matching TRBD1. Trimming at V came to 5 bases and at J to 4 bases, leaving 11 bases not matched to a gene. CDR3 size: 17 residues. In germline, CDR1 is SGHAT, CDR2 FQNNGV. The CDR3 coding sequence is TGTGCCAGCAGCGTCTCTCGGGACAGGGGGCTCTTCTATGGCTACACCTTC. It translates to CASSVSRDRGLFYGYTF.

The J gene is TRBJ2-2, the V gene TRBV10-1, with 7 bases fitting TRBD2. V gave up 6 bases and J gave up 1 base; unmatched junction bases: 2. Germline V gene data show CDR1 as WNHNN and CDR2 as SYGVQD (reference sequence). The CDR3 covers 14 residues. CDR3 residues: CASRGGRNTGELFF. CDR3 bases: TGCGCCAGCAGGGGCGGGAGGAACACCGGGGAGCTGTTTTTT.

In its sample, this clone was seen once. V gene TRBV2 combines with J gene TRBJ1-2; D unclear. The CDR3 has 12 residues. Germline lookup yields CDR1 SNHLY and CDR2 FYNNEI. V gave up 1 base and J gave up 8 bases, with 8 bases separating them. The CDR3 DNA is TGTGCCAGCAGTGAAGATATAGCGGGCTACACCTTC. It specifies CASSEDIAGYTF.

This chain uses TRBV27 with TRBJ2-3, with 8 nucleotides matching TRBD2. CDR1 and CDR2 (germline): MNHEY, SMNVEV (reference sequence). The CDR3 extends over 16 amino acids. V lost 5 bases and J lost 1; bases outside the gene matches: 8. CDR3 in DNA: TGTGCCAGCAGTATAAACTCGGGACTAGGCACAGATACGCAGTATTTT. It specifies CASSINSGLGTDTQYF.

This chain links TRBV5-4 with TRBJ2-3, with D uncertain. The V gene's germline CDR1 is SGHNT and CDR2 YYREEE (reference sequence). The CDR3 runs to 12 residues. V lost 2 bases and J 6 bases, leaving 7 bases between the germline ends. The CDR3: CASSLAIDTQYF. The CDR3 nucleotides read TGTGCCAGCAGCTTAGCTATTGATACGCAGTATTTT.

V is TRBV5-1 and J is TRBJ2-7; TRBD1 matches 9 bases. The V and J ends lost 3 bases and 1 base, in that order; junction bases with no gene match: 5. The length of the CDR3 is 15 residues. The V gene's germline CDR1 is SGHRS and CDR2 YFSETQ. The CDR3 bases are TGCGCCAGCAGCTCCCGGGACAGGGAGTCCTACGAGCAGTACTTC. Protein sequence: CASSSRDRESYEQYF. Filled out from reference TRBV5-1 and TRBJ2-7, the complete variable domain reads KAGVTQTPRYLIKTRGQQVTLSCSPISGHRSVSWYQQTPGQGLQFLFEYFSETQRNKGNFPGRFSGRQFSNSRSEMNVSTLELGDSALYLCASSSRDRESYEQYFGPGTRLTVT.

DNA for the CDR3: TGTGCCAGCTTAACAAACTATGGCTACACCTTC. Its protein product is CASLTNYGYTF. This chain connects TRBV25-1 to TRBJ1-2; D call uncertain. The CDR3 has 11 amino acids. Germline V gene data show CDR1 as MGHDK and CDR2 as SYGVNS. Trimming shortened V by 8 bases and J by 2 bases, and 6 bases separated the two germline ends.

This chain links TRBV4-2 with TRBJ1-2; TRBD1 might be the D (6 bases). This CDR3 contains 15 residues. Trimming removed 4 bases from V and 4 bases from J, with 16 bases in between. Germline assignment: CDR1 LGHNA and CDR2 YNFKEQ. CDR3 sequence reads: CASSLTGMGPYGYTF. The CDR3 DNA is TGTGCCAGCAGCCTTACAGGGATGGGGCCCTATGGCTACACCTTC.